The T cell receptor (beta chain) described here comes from a study of shared clonotypes between healthy human individuals. Overall study findings and caveats: Several donors had around 5% of their naive CD4 clonotypes in common. How much donors shared clonotypes was expected to be affected by sequencing depth.

As to this clone: Its antigen remains unknown.

Assay used: immunoSEQ multiplex PCR; TCRdb lists only in-frame clones, some missing. The table includes some 1,400,000 clones, roughly 96% detected once. Looked up from germline, CDR1 is LNHDA and CDR2 is SQIVND (reference sequence). There are 15 residues in the CDR3. The V segment lost 1 base and the J segment 7 bases; nucleotides outside the gene matches: 4. The TCR sequence derives from a young man in good health. The chain couples TRBV19 to TRBJ2-2; 9 bases agree with TRBD2. The source material was naive CD4+ T cells sorted from blood. Subset noted: CD45RA+ positively selected. This chain's CDR3 is CASSIALAGFGELFF. The CDR3 DNA reads TGTGCCAGTAGTATAGCACTAGCGGGCTTCGGGGAGCTGTTTTTT.